The source of this T cell receptor (beta chain) is a study of post-analysis software for immune sequencing data. Study-level background: The courses of disease that were included comprised relapsing-remitting, secondary progressive and progressive-relapsing multiple sclerosis.

Findings of the study overall: The five TRBV segments detected at higher frequency in patients than in controls included TRBV5-6, TRBV5-1 and TRBV20-1. F measure grouped same-batch samples tightly together.

With V trimmed by 6 bases and J by 6 bases, 11 bases remained unmatched. The CDR3 runs 14 residues. Germline V gene lookup returns CDR1 DFQATT and CDR2 SNEGSKA (reference sequence). Included in the TCR beta cDNA libraries were unique molecular identifiers. T cells numbering 1 to 10 million gave rise to about 540,000 cDNA molecules. MiXCR was run by TCRdb on the PCR reads, yielding one entry per CDR3 protein. The sample carries hundreds of thousands of distinct CDR3 sequences, 25% to 30% recorded once. The table lists this clonotype with a few counts. What it recognizes is unknown. This rearrangement joins TRBV20-1 to TRBJ2-1, with 7 nucleotides matching TRBD2. Input material: blood. The receptor was isolated from a girl aged 5-17 years with multiple sclerosis. CDR3 nucleotide sequence: TGCAGTGCGCTGGGACTAACCAGTAGCAATGAGCAGTTCTTC. Its translation: CSALGLTSSNEQFF.